The next 27 T cell receptor beta chains were all read from a single sample in a study of CD8 T cells in Susac syndrome. With random hexamers, about 0.5 to 1 ug RNA was reverse transcribed. Each CDR3 protein is one row after TCRdb ran MiXCR on the immunoSEQ multiplex PCR reads. There are over 120,000 distinct CDR3 sequences in the sample; 95% occur only once, and 0.14% lies in the top ten. The sequenced sample consisted of CD4+ T cells from PBMCs. The receptors shown here come from a human donor with Susac syndrome.

This chain links TRBV20-1 with TRBJ1-5, with unresolved D. CDR3 length: 12 amino acids. Germline V gives CDR1 DFQATT, CDR2 SNEGSKA (reference sequence). V dropped 3 bases and J dropped 7 bases, with 10 bases sitting between them. The CDR3 nucleotides read TGCAGTGCTAGTCTTCCGGAGCAGCCCCAGCATTTT. Encoded protein: CSASLPEQPQHF.

The chain carries TRBV7-9 and TRBJ2-6; 9 nucleotides align to TRBD1. The CDR3 totals 16 residues. V was pared by 1 base and J by 4 bases, with 2 bases of the junction left unmatched. CDR1 SEHNR and CDR2 FQNEAQ come from the germline V gene (reference sequence). Here the CDR3 reads CASSLGTGVGANVLTF. In DNA form, the CDR3 reads TGTGCCAGCAGCTTAGGGACAGGGGTCGGGGCCAACGTCCTGACTTTC.

The chain joins TRBV3-1 to TRBJ2-5; D is unclear. The CDR3 loop spans 13 amino acids. V gave up 0 bases and J gave up 3 bases, with 5 bases separating them. Germline CDR1 reads LGHDT; CDR2 reads YNNKEL (reference sequence). The CDR3 protein is CASSQDYKETQYF. The DNA of the CDR3 is TGTGCCAGCAGCCAAGATTATAAAGAGACCCAGTACTTC.

J is TRBJ2-5 and V is TRBV9; D not certain. Germline-derived CDR1 and CDR2 are SGDLS and YYNGEE. The CDR3 consists of 16 residues. V lost 0 bases and J lost 3, with 15 bases in between. In nucleotides, the CDR3 is TGTGCCAGCAGCGTAGGTGGGCAGTTGGGGAAAGAGACCCAGTACTTC. Residues: CASSVGGQLGKETQYF. Variable domain in full (rest from reference TRBV9 and TRBJ2-5): DSGVTQTPKHLITATGQRVTLRCSPRSGDLSVYWYQQSLDQGLQFLIQYYNGEERAKGNILERFSAQQFPDLHSELNLSSLELGDSALYFCASSVGGQLGKETQYFGPGTRLLVL.

This chain uses TRBV30 with TRBJ2-5; D perhaps matches TRBD2 (5 bases). The CDR3 spans 13 residues. Germline V CDR1 and CDR2: GTSNPN, SVGIG (reference sequence). V was cut by 2 bases and J by 7 bases, with 14 bases left in between. CDR3 region: CAWSRSESGTQYF. In DNA form, the CDR3 reads TGTGCCTGGAGTAGAAGCGAAAGCGGGACCCAGTACTTC.

This sequence joins TRBV5-1 and TRBJ2-1, with D uncertain. There are 17 residues in the CDR3. Trimming pared 0 bases from V and 0 bases from J, leaving 13 bases between. CDR1 and CDR2 from the germline V gene are SGHRS and YFSETQ. This chain's CDR3 is CASSLVRIELSYNEQFF. The CDR3 region has the DNA TGCGCCAGCAGCTTGGTACGGATTGAGCTCTCCTACAATGAGCAGTTCTTC.

The CDR3 is CASSSLWGGKGAEAFF. The CDR3 DNA reads as TGTGCCAGCAGTTCCCTCTGGGGGGGCAAGGGCGCTGAAGCTTTCTTT. The chain employs TRBV12-3 or TRBV12-4 and TRBJ1-1, with D possibly being TRBD1 (6 bases). Trimming removed 4 bases from V and 6 bases from J, with 21 bases in between. The CDR3 covers 16 residues.

V and J are TRBV6-2 or TRBV6-3 and TRBJ2-3, with 8 bases aligning to TRBD2. The germline V gene encodes CDR1 MNHEY and CDR2 SVGEGT. The CDR3 length is 16 residues. Losses at the gene ends were 6 bases for V and 0 bases for J; bases not matched to a gene: 8. DNA for the CDR3: TGTGCCAGCAGCTCGATTAGCGGGATAAGCACAGATACGCAGTATTTT. This gives the protein CASSSISGISTDTQYF.

This clonotype showed up just once. The chain has TRBV5-1 and TRBJ2-3; the match to TRBD2 covers 8 bases. Germline CDR1 reads SGHRS; CDR2 reads YFSETQ. The CDR3 spans 17 residues. V was clipped by 0 bases and J by 0 bases; unmatched bases: 6. DNA for the CDR3: TGCGCCAGCAGCTTGGTCTATGCGGGGGGAAGCACAGATACGCAGTATTTT. Encoded protein: CASSLVYAGGSTDTQYF. The whole variable domain, filled in from reference TRBV5-1 and TRBJ2-3, reads KAGVTQTPRYLIKTRGQQVTLSCSPISGHRSVSWYQQTPGQGLQFLFEYFSETQRNKGNFPGRFSGRQFSNSRSEMNVSTLELGDSALYLCASSLVYAGGSTDTQYFGPGTRLTVL.

This sequence joins TRBV29-1 and TRBJ2-7; D is perhaps TRBD1 (5 bases). V dropped 7 bases and J dropped 5 bases, with 12 bases sitting between them. CDR1 is SQVTM and CDR2 is ANQGSEA in the germline V gene. CDR3 size: 11 residues. Here the CDR3 DNA reads TGCAGCGCCAGGGTTTACCACGAGCAGTACTTC. Its translation: CSARVYHEQYF.

The chain is built from TRBV6-2 or TRBV6-3 and TRBJ1-1, with D possibly TRBD1 on 6 matching bases. The CDR3 is made up of 15 amino acids. CDR1 is MNHEY, CDR2 SVGEGT, per germline. V was cut by 8 bases and J by 1 base, with 17 bases left in between. The CDR3 sequence: CASSSGGGQNTEAFF. CDR3 bases: TGTGCCAGCTCCTCCGGAGGGGGACAGAACACTGAAGCTTTCTTT.

This chain joins TRBV5-1 and TRBJ2-7; a weak D match, TRBD2 (5 bases). CDR1 SGHRS and CDR2 YFSETQ come from the germline V gene. Between the trimmed V and J ends, which lost 4 bases and 2 bases, there was a span of 16 bases. CDR3 length: 15 amino acids. CDR3 protein: CASSEGYGGPYEQYF. The CDR3 DNA reads TGCGCCAGCAGCGAGGGCTACGGTGGACCCTACGAGCAGTACTTC.

V is TRBV7-9 and J is TRBJ2-2; D is undetermined. This CDR3 comprises 15 residues. Trimming pared 0 bases from V and 6 bases from J, leaving 11 bases between. CDR1 is SEHNR, CDR2 FQNEAQ, per germline (reference sequence). Here the CDR3 DNA reads TGTGCCAGCAGCTTAGCTGTTACCTCGGCCGGGGAGCTGTTTTTT. This sequence encodes CASSLAVTSAGELFF.

The V call is TRBV5-1, the J call TRBJ1-2; TRBD1 matches 7 bases. This CDR3 comprises 13 residues. Losses at the gene ends were 4 bases for V and 7 bases for J; bases not matched to a gene: 7. Per the germline V gene, CDR1 is SGHRS and CDR2 is YFSETQ. The CDR3 region is CASSPGQAVGYTF. In DNA form, the CDR3 reads TGCGCCAGCAGCCCTGGACAGGCAGTTGGCTACACCTTC.

V gene TRBV11-2 combines with J gene TRBJ2-7; no clear D. This CDR3 region has 13 residues. Trimming stripped 1 base from V and 6 bases from J, with 10 bases between. The germline gives CDR1 SGHAT, CDR2 FQNNGV. CDR3 DNA: TGTGCCAGCAGCTTAGGTCGGGCTGCCGAGCAGTACTTC. It yields the protein CASSLGRAAEQYF.

This chain joins TRBV15 and TRBJ2-7, with a weak D call TRBD2 (5 bases). The V gene lost 0 bases and the J gene lost 4 bases, with 13 bases spanning the gap. Looked up from germline, CDR1 is LNHNV and CDR2 is YYDKDF (reference sequence). This CDR3 is built from 15 residues. DNA of the CDR3: TGTGCCACCAGCAGAGATACGGCCGGGAATTACGAGCAGTACTTC. It translates to CATSRDTAGNYEQYF. The entire variable domain, with the rest obtained from reference TRBV15 and TRBJ2-7, is as follows: DAMVIQNPRYQVTQFGKPVTLSCSQTLNHNVMYWYQQKSSQAPKLLFHYYDKDFNNEADTPDNFQSRRPNTSFCFLDIRSPGLGDTAMYLCATSRDTAGNYEQYFGPGTRLTVT.

Here the CDR3 DNA reads TGCAGTGGCTTGCAGACAGGGAGGCCAGATACGCAGTATTTT. Encoded protein: CSGLQTGRPDTQYF. The rearrangement links TRBV20-1 to TRBJ2-3; tentatively, D is TRBD1 (7 bases). The germline V gene encodes CDR1 DFQATT and CDR2 SNEGSKA (reference sequence). The V end was cut by 7 bases, the J end by 4 bases, with 18 bases between. This CDR3 has 14 amino acids.

The chain uses TRBV12-3 or TRBV12-4 and TRBJ1-2; unclear D gene. There are 14 residues in the CDR3. V lost 6 bases and J 4 bases, leaving 15 bases between the germline ends. The CDR3 sequence is CASSFSGEFYGYTF. The CDR3 DNA reads TGTGCCAGCAGCTTCTCCGGGGAGTTCTATGGCTACACCTTC.

This clonotype was seen only a few times. The chain joins TRBV9 to TRBJ2-1; 9 nucleotides align to TRBD2. V was clipped by 2 bases and J by 4 bases; unmatched bases: 4. The CDR3 is 15 amino acids. From germline, CDR1 is SGDLS and CDR2 YYNGEE. The CDR3 DNA follows: TGTGCCAGCAGCGTCGGTGCGGGAGGGTACAATGAGCAGTTCTTC. This translates into CASSVGAGGYNEQFF.

The V and J genes are TRBV12-3 or TRBV12-4 and TRBJ2-7; no reliable D call. CDR3 length equals 13 residues. The V and J ends lost 2 bases and 2 bases respectively, with 7 bases between them. CDR3 nucleotide sequence: TGTGCCAGCAGTTTAATGGGGACCTACGAGCAGTACTTC. Protein: CASSLMGTYEQYF.

The V and J genes are TRBV29-1 and TRBJ2-1, with D tentatively TRBD2 (5 bases). The germline CDR1 and CDR2 sequences are SQVTM and ANQGSEA. The CDR3 is made up of 18 amino acids. Trimming took 2 bases from V and 8 from J, leaving 28 bases between them. The CDR3 sequence: CSVEYTRLKVGENYEQFF. The CDR3 region has the DNA TGCAGCGTTGAATACACTAGACTGAAGGTTGGTGAGAACTATGAGCAGTTCTTC.

The chain employs TRBV5-4 and TRBJ2-5; TRBD1 or TRBD2 may be the D gene (6 bases each). V lost 0 bases and J 4 bases, leaving 10 bases between the germline ends. This CDR3 contains 14 residues. CDR1 and CDR2 (germline): SGHNT, YYREEE (reference sequence). CDR3: CASSLEGGRETQYF. CDR3 nucleotide sequence: TGTGCCAGCAGCTTGGAAGGGGGGAGAGAGACCCAGTACTTC.

The V gene is TRBV15, the J gene TRBJ1-6; D may be TRBD1 (5 bases). V lost 6 bases and J lost 7, with 13 bases in between. This CDR3 has 14 residues. The germline CDR1 and CDR2 sequences are LNHNV and YYDKDF (reference sequence). The CDR3 sequence is CATRSETANSPLHF. Here the CDR3 DNA reads TGTGCCACCAGATCCGAGACAGCAAATTCACCCCTCCACTTT.

This sequence joins TRBV20-1 and TRBJ2-1, with no clear D. Trimming removed 3 bases at V and 5 bases at J, with 5 bases between. CDR1 and CDR2 (germline): DFQATT, SNEGSKA (reference sequence). This CDR3 is built from 11 residues. The CDR3: CSASPDNEQFF. The CDR3 region has the DNA TGCAGTGCTAGCCCAGACAATGAGCAGTTCTTC.

This rearrangement joins TRBV23-1 to TRBJ1-5, with unresolved D. TRBV23-1 is given ORF status, its function remaining uncertain. CDR3 length: 16 residues. V shed 0 bases and J shed 0 bases, with 9 bases lying between them. CDR3 sequence reads: CASSQSNSFSNQPQHF. The CDR3 bases are TGCGCCAGCAGTCAATCGAACTCGTTTAGCAATCAGCCCCAGCATTTT.

The V and J genes are TRBV20-1 and TRBJ1-3; no reliable D call. The CDR3 sequence is 13 residues long. V was clipped by 2 bases and J by 0 bases, with 5 bases between them. Germline-derived CDR1 and CDR2 are DFQATT and SNEGSKA (reference sequence). CDR3 nucleotide sequence: TGCAGTGCTAGATACAGCTCTGGAAACACCATATATTTT. This codes for CSARYSSGNTIYF.

This rearrangement joins TRBV6-1 to TRBJ2-1, with 10 bases fitting TRBD1. The V gene end was trimmed by 7 bases and the J gene end by 2 bases; junction bases not matched to a gene: 5. This CDR3 has 15 residues. Germline CDR1 MNHNS, CDR2 SASEGT. The CDR3 sequence is CASMKDRGTYNEQFF. The DNA of the CDR3 is TGTGCCAGCATGAAGGACAGGGGGACCTACAATGAGCAGTTCTTC.